This entry features one TCR beta chain sequence. Its antigen specificity is not known. No base-level quality is on record; no much larger clone is a single base apart. Including the terminal cysteine and phenylalanine, the CDR3 comprises 15 residues. Only the CDR3 part of the read is kept: 45 bases, read in frame from the first base. Looking up the germline V gene (reference sequence) yields CDR1 LNHDA and CDR2 SQIVND. Cut back by 7 bases and 0 bases, the V and J ends lie 13 bases apart. The sample originates from a study of technical replicates of blood from a few donors (dated by TCRdb to the late 2010s). Library preparation employed the immunoSEQ multiplex PCR assay. Drawn from immuneACCESS, this table holds only the in-frame rearrangements with V and J called that TCRdb kept. Clones are partly lost; checked studies trace under half to an unresolved V gene and leave the rest unexplained. For this sample the table gives about 93,000 clones, of which around 95% were detected only once. Roughly 0.28% of the sample belongs to the ten largest clones.

This TCR came from a human donor in good health. Recombination linked TRBV19 to TRBJ1-5, with no confidently assigned D gene. Sequencing was performed on T cells isolated from PBMCs. The CDR3 loop reads CASMGGQNSNQPQHF. DNA sequence: TGTGCCAGTATGGGTGGGCAAAATAGCAATCAGCCCCAGCATTTT.